The subject of this entry is one T cell receptor beta chain. The sample is drawn from a study of blood T cells in healthy people across ages. V was pared by 2 bases and J by 6 bases, with 7 bases between. This CDR3 is built from 13 residues. Germline V CDR1 and CDR2: SGHTA, FQGNSA. Primers used in a second PCR of about 7 to 12 cycles were a sample-barcoded 5' primer and a J-beta primer mix. TCRdb reanalysed the 5' RACE reads using MiXCR and keeps one entry per CDR3 protein. The sample lists approximately 2,000,000 distinct CDR3 sequences, about two fifths seen once, with 20% to 25% in the top ten. The chain uses TRBV7-2 and TRBJ2-2; D uncertain. The sequenced material came from blood. The TCR originated in a human donor in good health. As DNA, the CDR3 is TGTGCCAGCAGCTTATCATACCCCGGGGAGCTGTTTTTT. This gives the protein CASSLSYPGELFF.